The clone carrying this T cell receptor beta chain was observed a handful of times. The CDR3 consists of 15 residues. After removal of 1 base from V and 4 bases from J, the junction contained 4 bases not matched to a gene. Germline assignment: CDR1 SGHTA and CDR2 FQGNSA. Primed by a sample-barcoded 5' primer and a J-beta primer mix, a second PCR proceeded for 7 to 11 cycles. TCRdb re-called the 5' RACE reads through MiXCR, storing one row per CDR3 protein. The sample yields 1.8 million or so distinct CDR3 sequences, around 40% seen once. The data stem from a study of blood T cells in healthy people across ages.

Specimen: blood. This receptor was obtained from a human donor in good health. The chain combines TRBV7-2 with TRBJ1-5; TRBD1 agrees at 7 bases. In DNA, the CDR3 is TGTGCCAGCAGCTTAGAAGGGGGCTGGAATCAGCCCCAGCATTTT. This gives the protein CASSLEGGWNQPQHF.